These 4 T cell receptor beta chains came from one sample sequenced in a study of cytomegalovirus exposure and HLA in healthy donors (dated by TCRdb to 2015 to 2018). The library was generated by the immunoSEQ multiplex PCR assay. For the multiplex PCR, a mixture combining 60 forward primers for TCR Vbeta segments and 13 reverse primers for TCR Jbeta segments was used. TCRdb holds this immuneACCESS table with in-frame rearrangements only. Some clones are missing; in checked studies, unresolved V genes explain under half, and the rest has no known cause. The sample table records around 75,000 clones; about four fifths of these occur just once. The ten largest clonotypes hold nearly 3.5% of the sample. Sequenced sample: PBMCs. These receptors originate from a man aged 40-55 years in good health and CMV-seronegative.

The CDR3 region has the DNA TGTGCCAGCAGCCCATGGGGGGGCCCCAACGGCCGTCAGCCCCAGCATTTT. Its protein product is CASSPWGGPNGRQPQHF. The rearrangement uses TRBV7-2 and TRBJ1-5, with TRBD1 as a possible D gene (6 bases). Germline CDR1 SGHTA, CDR2 FQGNSA. The CDR3 runs 17 residues. V was trimmed by 5 bases and J by 6 bases, leaving 23 bases between them.

This clone was seen a handful of times. The V gene is TRBV29-1, the J gene TRBJ1-2; D ambiguous. In germline, CDR1 is SQVTM, CDR2 ANQGSEA. The CDR3 consists of 12 residues. Trimming removed 7 bases at V and 4 bases at J, with 13 bases between. The CDR3 spells CSAAGGPYGYTF. DNA for the CDR3: TGCAGCGCGGCGGGAGGCCCCTATGGCTACACCTTC.

This chain links TRBV5-4 with TRBJ2-7; D perhaps matches TRBD2 (6 bases). V was clipped by 5 bases and J by 1 base, with 13 bases between them. Germline V gene data show CDR1 as SGHNT and CDR2 as YYREEE (reference sequence). CDR3 length: 14 amino acids. The CDR3 bases are TGTGCCAGCAGGCTCGCTGGGGGGTCCTACGAGCAGTACTTC. Protein product: CASRLAGGSYEQYF.

The V and J genes are TRBV7-3 and TRBJ2-4; TRBD1 aligns across 8 bases. Germline loops: CDR1 SGHTA, CDR2 FQGTGA. V lost 0 bases, J lost 0 bases, and 7 bases stayed unmatched. The CDR3 has 18 residues. The CDR3, as DNA: TGTGCCAGCAGCTTAACGCTTCTCCAGGGGGCAGCCAAAAACATTCAGTACTTC. This gives the protein CASSLTLLQGAAKNIQYF.